This TCR beta chain was obtained from a study of cytomegalovirus exposure and HLA in healthy donors. The study, taken as a whole, reports: Researchers had no immune exposure information except CMV serostatus available.

Regarding this clone: Its antigen is still unknown.

The PCR ran on 60 Vbeta and 13 Jbeta primers. Original methodology: There were about 86 million unique TCR beta chains by a later count, and 10 million to 12 million of them were shared. Assay: immunoSEQ multiplex PCR; the TCRdb copy retains only in-frame clones and omits some. V and J calls and clone size are as listed in that table; D and trimming were resolved from the DNA. This sample carries more than 130,000 clones, roughly 79% of them seen once, and the ten largest clones take roughly 2.8%. The CDR3 totals 13 residues. Germline values: CDR1 LNHDA, CDR2 SQIVND (reference sequence). V was trimmed by 6 bases and J by 4 bases, leaving 12 bases between them.

This clonotype originated in a male donor in good health and CMV-seronegative. Sequenced: PBMCs. The V gene is TRBV19, the J gene TRBJ1-2; TRBD1 is a possible D gene (6 bases). CDR3 bases: TGTGCCAGTAGAGGGGCAGGGGCCTATGGCTACACCTTC. Translation gives CASRGAGAYGYTF.